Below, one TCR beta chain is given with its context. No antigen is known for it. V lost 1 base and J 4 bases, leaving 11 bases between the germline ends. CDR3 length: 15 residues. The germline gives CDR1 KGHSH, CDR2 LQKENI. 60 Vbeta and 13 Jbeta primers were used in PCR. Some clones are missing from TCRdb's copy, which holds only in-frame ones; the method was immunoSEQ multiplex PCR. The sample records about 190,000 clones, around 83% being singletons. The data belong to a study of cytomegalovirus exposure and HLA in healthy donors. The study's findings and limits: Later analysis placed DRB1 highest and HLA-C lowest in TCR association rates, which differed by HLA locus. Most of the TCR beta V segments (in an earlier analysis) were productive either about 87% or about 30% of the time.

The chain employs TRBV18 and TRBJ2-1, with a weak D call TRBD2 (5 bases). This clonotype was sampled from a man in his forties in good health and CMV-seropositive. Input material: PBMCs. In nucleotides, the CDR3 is TGTGCCAGCTCACCACTAAGCGGAGCTTACAATGAGCAGTTCTTC. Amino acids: CASSPLSGAYNEQFF.